This TCR beta chain was observed in a study of cytotoxic CD8 clonotypes in ibrutinib-treated CLL. Depth targeted 1 in 200,000 to 1 in 1 million T cells, averaging approximately 9.3x coverage per clonotype. Libraries were prepared by immunoSEQ multiplex PCR; TCRdb keeps only in-frame clonotypes and omits some of them. Of some 200,000 clones detected, 72% appear once; the ten largest clones hold 13%. The CDR3 is 14 residues long. Germline CDR1 is SQVTM and CDR2 is ANQGSEA. V dropped 6 bases and J dropped 9; count of bases not matched to a gene: 12. Notes on this clone: What it binds is not known.

Whole-study results and caveats: Rising at ibrutinib response, clonality subsequently fell back toward baseline at progression.

This chain joins TRBV29-1 and TRBJ2-1, with 9 positions matching TRBD1. This clonotype was obtained from a human donor with chronic lymphocytic leukemia. This specimen consisted of PBMCs, obtained after 24 months of ibrutinib treatment. The CDR3 DNA follows: TGCAGCGTCGTACCCGGGACAGGGTTAGGTGAGCAGTTCTTC. Its protein is CSVVPGTGLGEQFF.